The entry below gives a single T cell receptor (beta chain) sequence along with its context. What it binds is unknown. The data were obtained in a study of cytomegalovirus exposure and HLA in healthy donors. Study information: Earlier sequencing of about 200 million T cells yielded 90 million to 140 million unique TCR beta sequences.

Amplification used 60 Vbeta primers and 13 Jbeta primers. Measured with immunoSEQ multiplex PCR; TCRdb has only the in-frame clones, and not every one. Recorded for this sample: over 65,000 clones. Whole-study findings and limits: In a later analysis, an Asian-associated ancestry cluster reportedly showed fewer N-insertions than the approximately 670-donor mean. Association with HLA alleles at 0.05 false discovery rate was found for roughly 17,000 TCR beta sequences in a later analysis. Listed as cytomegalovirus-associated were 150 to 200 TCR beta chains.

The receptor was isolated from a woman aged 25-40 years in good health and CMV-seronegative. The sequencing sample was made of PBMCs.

CDR3 amino acids: CASRLSASSYNEQFF. CDR3 coding DNA: TGTGCCAGCCGGCTGAGCGCGAGCTCCTACAATGAGCAGTTCTTC. The chain carries TRBV2 and TRBJ2-1; D gene uncertain. CDR3 size: 15 residues. V dropped 8 bases and J dropped 0 bases, with 14 bases sitting between them. CDR1 SNHLY and CDR2 FYNNEI come from the germline V gene. The full variable domain, completed using reference TRBV2 and TRBJ2-1, is EPEVTQTPSHQVTQMGQEVILRCVPISNHLYFYWYRQILGQKVEFLVSFYNNEISEKSEIFDDQFSVERPDGSNFTLKIRSTKLEDSAMYFCASRLSASSYNEQFFGPGTRLTVL.